The text below deals with one T cell receptor (beta chain). This specimen comes from a study of T cell changes during pregnancy in multiple sclerosis. Assay: immunoSEQ multiplex PCR; the TCRdb copy retains only in-frame clones and omits some. This sample has about 67,000 clones; approximately 90% occur once, and the top ten carry 2.5% to 3%. Germline trimming cut 5 bases from V and 2 bases from J; bases unmatched to any gene: 7. This CDR3 has 16 amino acids. CDR1 and CDR2 from the germline V gene are PRHDT and FYEKMQ (reference sequence). The sequence came from a female donor in good health, enrolled as a control in a pregnancy study. The rearrangement joins TRBV13 to TRBJ2-5; 11 nucleotides match TRBD2. The specimen was peripheral blood, collected in the second trimester of pregnancy. In DNA, the CDR3 is TGTGCCAGCAGCCTCCGACTAGCGGGGCAACAAGAGACCCAGTACTTC. It encodes CASSLRLAGQQETQYF. The variable domain in full, with the rest retrieved from reference TRBV13 and TRBJ2-5, is AAGVIQSPRHLIKEKRETATLKCYPIPRHDTVYWYQQGPGQDPQFLISFYEKMQSDKGSIPDRFSAQQFSDYHSELNMSSLELGDSALYFCASSLRLAGQQETQYFGPGTRLLVL.